A single sample gave rise to the 24 T cell receptor beta chains below, sequenced in a study of blood T cell repertoires in COVID-19. Using immunoSEQ multiplex PCR, the repertoire was profiled, and TCRdb retains in-frame clones only, with some absent. This sample has 200,000 to 250,000 clones, with about 90% found just once. What was sequenced was peripheral blood. The receptors originated from a man aged 30 to 39 with acute or convalescent COVID-19.

The chain links TRBV11-1 to TRBJ2-2; a possible D gene is TRBD1 (6 bases). Germline-derived CDR1 and CDR2 are SGHAT and FQDESV (reference sequence). Trimming removed 5 bases from V and 5 bases from J, with 9 bases in between. The CDR3 runs 13 residues. In nucleotides, the CDR3 is TGTGCCAGCAGCACACAGGGTACCGGGGAGCTGTTTTTT. Protein sequence: CASSTQGTGELFF. The full variable domain, in which reference TRBV11-1 and TRBJ2-2 provide the parts outside the CDR3, is EAEVAQSPRYKITEKSQAVAFWCDPISGHATLYWYRQILGQGPELLVQFQDESVVDDSQLPKDRFSAERLKGVDSTLKIQPAELGDSAMYLCASSTQGTGELFFGEGSRLTVL.

V usage is TRBV4-1 and J usage is TRBJ2-1, with 14 positions matching TRBD2. From germline, CDR1 is MGHRA and CDR2 YSYEKL. V lost 1 base and J lost 8; bases outside the gene matches: 10. CDR3 length: 18 amino acids. The CDR3 is CASSQVWGLAGAEHEQFF. CDR3 coding DNA: TGCGCCAGCAGCCAAGTGTGGGGACTAGCGGGGGCCGAGCATGAGCAGTTCTTC.

The chain uses TRBV7-2 and TRBJ2-3; D is ambiguous. Trimming shortened V by 4 bases and J by 2 bases, and 4 bases separated the two germline ends. Germline V CDR1 and CDR2: SGHTA, FQGNSA. The CDR3 length is 12 residues. As DNA, the CDR3 is TGTGCCAGCAGCTCGTACACAGATACGCAGTATTTT. It translates to CASSSYTDTQYF. Supplemented by reference TRBV7-2 and TRBJ2-3, the full variable domain reads GAGVSQSPSNKVTEKGKDVELRCDPISGHTALYWYRQSLGQGLEFLIYFQGNSAPDKSGLPSDRFSAERTGGSVSTLTIQRTQQEDSAVYLCASSSYTDTQYFGPGTRLTVL.

The V gene is TRBV18, the J gene TRBJ1-3, with a tentative D call TRBD1 (6 bases). Trimming stripped 6 bases from V and 3 bases from J, with 24 bases between. The CDR3 is 18 amino acids. Germline CDR1 is KGHSH and CDR2 is LQKENI. CDR3 in DNA: TGTGCCAGCTCTTCGAAACGAAACGAAACAGGGCTTGGAAACACCATATATTTT. This sequence encodes CASSSKRNETGLGNTIYF.

The chain is built from TRBV28 and TRBJ2-7; 7 bases match TRBD2. With 2 bases clipped from V and 0 bases from J, the junction kept 10 bases outside the gene matches. This CDR3 contains 17 residues. Germline CDR1 reads MDHEN; CDR2 reads SYDVKM. For the CDR3, the DNA is TGTGCCAGCAGTTTAGCCGTGGCTAGCGGAAGCTCCTACGAGCAGTACTTC. Translation gives CASSLAVASGSSYEQYF.

The genes are TRBV20-1 and TRBJ1-2, with no clear D. This CDR3 is built from 11 residues. Per germline, CDR1 DFQATT and CDR2 SNEGSKA (reference sequence). Trimming removed 7 bases from V and 2 bases from J, with 8 bases in between. The CDR3, as DNA: TGCAGTGTCCTCCAGAACTATGGCTACACCTTC. Encoded protein: CSVLQNYGYTF.

The chain combines TRBV5-1 with TRBJ2-2; D call uncertain. V lost 2 bases and J lost 6, with 5 bases in between. Germline CDR1 is SGHRS and CDR2 is YFSETQ. The CDR3 is made up of 12 amino acids. The CDR3 region is CASSFNAGELFF. CDR3 bases: TGCGCCAGCAGCTTTAATGCCGGGGAGCTGTTTTTT.

The chain carries TRBV27 and TRBJ2-1, with 10 bases that match TRBD2. The CDR3 loop spans 17 amino acids. Trimming took 1 base from V and 3 from J; bases not matched to a gene: 6. Germline CDR1 and CDR2: MNHEY and SMNVEV (reference sequence). This CDR3 is CASSLWSSGRFYNEQFF. CDR3 nucleotides: TGTGCCAGCAGTTTATGGTCTAGCGGGAGATTCTACAATGAGCAGTTCTTC.

The count of this clone is one. This chain connects TRBV27 to TRBJ2-7; 7 positions agree with TRBD1. The germline gives CDR1 MNHEY, CDR2 SMNVEV (reference sequence). V shed 3 bases, J shed 3 bases, and the junction held 8 bases outside the gene matches. The CDR3 consists of 15 residues. CDR3 residues: CASSFLPGGSYEQYF. The CDR3 DNA follows: TGTGCCAGCAGTTTCCTTCCAGGGGGTAGCTACGAGCAGTACTTC.

This clone was recorded only once. This chain uses TRBV28 with TRBJ2-7; weak D call: TRBD1 (6 bases). Trimming left V 4 bases short and J 6 bases short, with 25 bases between. This CDR3 comprises 17 residues. Looked up from germline, CDR1 is MDHEN and CDR2 is SYDVKM. The CDR3 nucleotides are TGTGCCAGCAGTTCTCCCCCAGTGGGGGCCGGGCTCCGCGAGCAGTACTTC. Residues: CASSSPPVGAGLREQYF.

This clone is a singleton in its sample. The chain employs TRBV27 and TRBJ1-3; no definite D call. Trimming pared 6 bases from V and 3 bases from J, leaving 3 bases between. The germline gives CDR1 MNHEY, CDR2 SMNVEV (reference sequence). This CDR3 contains 11 residues. CDR3 nucleotide sequence: TGTGCCAGCAGCCGTGGAAACACCATATATTTT. It codes for CASSRGNTIYF.

V gene TRBV5-1 combines with J gene TRBJ2-1, with TRBD2 identical over 11 bases. This CDR3 spans 16 amino acids. Trimming at V came to 1 base and at J to 9 bases, leaving 9 bases not matched to a gene. Germline CDR1 reads SGHRS; CDR2 reads YFSETQ. CDR3 sequence reads: CASSLMLVAGGSEQFF. In DNA, the CDR3 is TGCGCCAGCAGCTTGATGTTGGTAGCGGGAGGGAGTGAGCAGTTCTTC.

The chain links TRBV19 to TRBJ1-6; possible D gene TRBD1, 5 bases. Looked up from germline, CDR1 is LNHDA and CDR2 is SQIVND (reference sequence). The CDR3 is 12 residues long. V was clipped by 8 bases and J by 8 bases, with 10 bases between them. This chain's CDR3 is CASRQRDSPLHF. The CDR3 DNA reads as TGTGCCAGTCGACAGCGGGATTCACCCCTCCACTTT.

This rearrangement joins TRBV9 to TRBJ2-4; tentatively, D is TRBD1 (6 bases). Trimming cost V 0 bases and J 7 bases, with 11 bases left between them. CDR3 length equals 14 residues. Germline values: CDR1 SGDLS, CDR2 YYNGEE. DNA of the CDR3: TGTGCCAGCAGCGTAGGGGGGCCGGCGAACATTCAGTACTTC. It translates to CASSVGGPANIQYF. The full variable domain, its missing parts supplied by reference TRBV9 and TRBJ2-4, is DSGVTQTPKHLITATGQRVTLRCSPRSGDLSVYWYQQSLDQGLQFLIQYYNGEERAKGNILERFSAQQFPDLHSELNLSSLELGDSALYFCASSVGGPANIQYFGAGTRLSVL.

CDR3 DNA sequence: TGTGCCTGGAGTGGTGGGCAGGGCGATGGCTACACCTTC. This translates into CAWSGGQGDGYTF. The chain employs TRBV30 and TRBJ1-2; possibly TRBD1 for D (5 bases). Germline V lookup: CDR1 GTSNPN, CDR2 SVGIG (reference sequence). This CDR3 is built from 13 residues. The V end was cut by 1 base, the J end by 6 bases, with 12 bases between. Looking up the rest from reference TRBV30 and TRBJ1-2 gives the full variable domain: SQTIHQWPATLVQPVGSPLSLECTVEGTSNPNLYWYRQAAGRGLQLLFYSVGIGQISSEVPQNLSASRPQDRQFILSSKKLLLSDSGFYLCAWSGGQGDGYTFGSGTRLTVV.

The chain combines TRBV4-1 with TRBJ2-1; D remains unclear. The CDR3 has 18 residues. Per the germline V gene, CDR1 is MGHRA and CDR2 is YSYEKL. Trimming removed 0 bases from V and 0 bases from J, with 15 bases in between. This CDR3 is CASSQEKAFPSSYNEQFF. The CDR3 region has the DNA TGCGCCAGCAGCCAAGAGAAGGCTTTCCCTAGCTCCTACAATGAGCAGTTCTTC.

The V gene is TRBV29-1, the J gene TRBJ2-2, with D perhaps matching TRBD2 (5 bases). Between the trimmed V and J ends, which lost 4 bases and 6 bases, there was a span of 15 bases. There are 14 residues in the CDR3. Looked up from germline, CDR1 is SQVTM and CDR2 is ANQGSEA. Written as DNA, the CDR3 is TGCAGCGTTGGGGGAGCAGGTCGGCCCGGGGAGCTGTTTTTT. It codes for CSVGGAGRPGELFF.

This chain connects TRBV28 to TRBJ2-1; TRBD2 aligns across 13 bases. Looked up from germline, CDR1 is MDHEN and CDR2 is SYDVKM. J gave up 2 bases and V 1 base, and 2 bases lay outside the gene matches. The CDR3 covers 17 residues. The CDR3 sequence is CASSLLTSGRAYNEQFF. The DNA for the CDR3 is TGTGCCAGCAGTTTATTAACTAGCGGGAGGGCCTACAATGAGCAGTTCTTC.

V and J are TRBV5-4 and TRBJ2-1, with D uncertain. The germline V gene encodes CDR1 SGHNT and CDR2 YYREEE (reference sequence). The length of the CDR3 is 12 residues. Trimming shortened V by 2 bases and J by 7 bases, and 7 bases separated the two germline ends. CDR3 amino acids: CASSFHLNEQFF. In DNA form, the CDR3 reads TGTGCCAGCAGCTTCCATCTAAATGAGCAGTTCTTC.

The chain employs TRBV10-3 and TRBJ1-2; TRBD1 matches at 8 bases. The trim removed 10 bases at V and 8 bases at J, leaving 9 bases unmatched. CDR1 and CDR2 (germline): ENHRY, SYGVKD. CDR3 length: 12 amino acids. The CDR3 spells CATGTGDVGYTF. In DNA form, the CDR3 reads TGTGCCACCGGGACAGGCGACGTGGGCTACACCTTC.

The genes are TRBV5-1 and TRBJ2-7; 7 nucleotides line up with TRBD1. The CDR3 totals 12 residues. The V gene's germline CDR1 is SGHRS and CDR2 YFSETQ. V trimming: 5 bases; J trimming: 5 bases; junction bases outside the gene matches: 4. The CDR3 spells CASSPGQDEQYF. The CDR3 DNA follows: TGCGCCAGCAGTCCCGGACAGGACGAGCAGTACTTC.

This clone occurred once. The genes are TRBV3-1 (or the pseudogene TRBV3-2) and TRBJ2-2; 9 bases are shared with TRBD2. Germline lookup yields CDR1 LGHDT and CDR2 YNNKEL (reference sequence). The CDR3 contains 14 residues. J gave up 5 bases and V 3 bases, and 1 base lay outside the gene matches. The CDR3 DNA sequence: TGTGCCAGCAGCCACCTAGCGGGGACCGGGGAGCTGTTTTTT. Its protein is CASSHLAGTGELFF.

The CDR3 DNA follows: TGTGCCAGCAGCTTCCCCCGAGTGAACAATGAGCAGTTCTTC. It encodes CASSFPRVNNEQFF. V and J are TRBV11-2 and TRBJ2-1; D not certain. The CDR3 is 14 amino acids. Trimming shortened V by 3 bases and J by 5 bases, and 11 bases separated the two germline ends. Germline loops: CDR1 SGHAT, CDR2 FQNNGV.

The chain is built from TRBV10-1 and TRBJ1-6; D perhaps matches TRBD1 (6 bases). CDR3 length: 14 amino acids. V was cut by 8 bases and J by 9 bases, with 17 bases left in between. Germline values: CDR1 WNHNN, CDR2 SYGVQD (reference sequence). CDR3 in amino acids: CASASGGVGSPLHF. In DNA, the CDR3 is TGCGCCAGCGCTTCGGGGGGCGTGGGTTCACCCCTCCACTTT.